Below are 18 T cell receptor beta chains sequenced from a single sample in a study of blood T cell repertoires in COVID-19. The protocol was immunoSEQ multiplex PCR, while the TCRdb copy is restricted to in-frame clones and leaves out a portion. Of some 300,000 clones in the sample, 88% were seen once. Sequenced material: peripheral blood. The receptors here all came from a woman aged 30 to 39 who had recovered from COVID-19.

In nucleotides, the CDR3 is TGTGCCAGCAGCATTGGGACAGGCTACACTGAAGCTTTCTTT. It is translated as CASSIGTGYTEAFF. V is TRBV28 and J is TRBJ1-1; the match to TRBD1 covers 8 bases. There are 14 residues in the CDR3. Germline V gene sequence: CDR1 MDHEN, CDR2 SYDVKM. The ends lost 6 bases at V and 3 bases at J; junction bases unmatched: 6.

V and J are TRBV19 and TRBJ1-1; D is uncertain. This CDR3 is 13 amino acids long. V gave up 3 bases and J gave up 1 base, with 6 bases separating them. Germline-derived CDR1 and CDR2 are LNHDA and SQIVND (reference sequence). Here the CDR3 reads CASSMRENTEAFF. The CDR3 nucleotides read TGTGCCAGTAGTATGAGGGAGAACACTGAAGCTTTCTTT.

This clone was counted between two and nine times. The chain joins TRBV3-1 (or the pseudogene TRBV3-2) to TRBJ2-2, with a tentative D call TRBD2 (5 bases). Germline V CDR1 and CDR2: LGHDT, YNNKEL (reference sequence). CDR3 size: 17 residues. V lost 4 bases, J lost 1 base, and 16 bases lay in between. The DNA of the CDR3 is TGTGCCAGCAGCCGCCTCTTGGCGGGCCGGAACACCGGGGAGCTGTTTTTT. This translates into CASSRLLAGRNTGELFF.

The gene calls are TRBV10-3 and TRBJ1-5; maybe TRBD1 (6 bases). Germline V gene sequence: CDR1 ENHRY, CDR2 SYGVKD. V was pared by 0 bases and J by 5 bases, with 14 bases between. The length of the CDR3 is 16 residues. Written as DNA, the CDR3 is TGTGCCATCAGTGAGTCTGCTAGACAGGTGTATCAGCCCCAGCATTTT. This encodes CAISESARQVYQPQHF.

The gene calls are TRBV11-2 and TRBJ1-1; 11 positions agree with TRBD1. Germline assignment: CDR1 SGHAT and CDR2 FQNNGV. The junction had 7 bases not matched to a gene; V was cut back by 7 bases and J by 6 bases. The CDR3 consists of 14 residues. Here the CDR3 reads CASKRTGGTAEAFF. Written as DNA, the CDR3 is TGTGCCAGCAAAAGGACAGGGGGCACCGCTGAAGCTTTCTTT.

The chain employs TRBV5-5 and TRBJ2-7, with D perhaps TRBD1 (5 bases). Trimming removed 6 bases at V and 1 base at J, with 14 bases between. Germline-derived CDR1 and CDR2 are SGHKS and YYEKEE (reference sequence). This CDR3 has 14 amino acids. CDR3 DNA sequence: TGTGCCAGCACCCGACAAGGGGAATCCTACGAGCAGTACTTC. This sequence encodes CASTRQGESYEQYF.

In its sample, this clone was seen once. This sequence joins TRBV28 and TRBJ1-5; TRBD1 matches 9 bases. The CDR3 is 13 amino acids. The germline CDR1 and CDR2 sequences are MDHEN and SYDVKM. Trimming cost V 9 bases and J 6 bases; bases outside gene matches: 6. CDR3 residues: CASGDRAVQPQHF. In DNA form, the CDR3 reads TGTGCCAGTGGGGACAGGGCGGTTCAGCCCCAGCATTTT.

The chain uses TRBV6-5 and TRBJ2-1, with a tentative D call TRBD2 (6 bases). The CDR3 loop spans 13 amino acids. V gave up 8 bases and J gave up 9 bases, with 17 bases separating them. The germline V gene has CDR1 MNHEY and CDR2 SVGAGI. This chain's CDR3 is CASGGGGVTEQFF. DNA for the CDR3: TGTGCCAGCGGGGGTGGAGGGGTTACTGAGCAGTTCTTC.

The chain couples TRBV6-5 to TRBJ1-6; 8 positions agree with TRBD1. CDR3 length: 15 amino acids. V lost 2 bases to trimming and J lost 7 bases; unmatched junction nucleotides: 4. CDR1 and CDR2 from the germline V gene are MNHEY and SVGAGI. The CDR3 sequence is CASSYRDRPNSPLHF. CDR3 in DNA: TGTGCCAGCAGTTACCGGGACAGGCCGAATTCACCCCTCCACTTT.

The CDR3 region is CASSFDQGRETQYF. The DNA of the CDR3 is TGTGCCAGCAGTTTCGATCAGGGTAGGGAGACCCAGTACTTC. The V call is TRBV28, the J call TRBJ2-5, with D possibly TRBD1 on 5 matching bases. CDR3 length: 14 amino acids. Germline CDR1 reads MDHEN; CDR2 reads SYDVKM. V shed 3 bases and J shed 5 bases, with 13 bases lying between them.

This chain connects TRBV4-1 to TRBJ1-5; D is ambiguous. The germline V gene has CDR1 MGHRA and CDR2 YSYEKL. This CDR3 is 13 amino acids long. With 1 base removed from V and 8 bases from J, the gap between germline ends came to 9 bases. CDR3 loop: CASSQVNAKPQHF. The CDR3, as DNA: TGCGCCAGCAGCCAAGTTAATGCGAAGCCCCAGCATTTT.

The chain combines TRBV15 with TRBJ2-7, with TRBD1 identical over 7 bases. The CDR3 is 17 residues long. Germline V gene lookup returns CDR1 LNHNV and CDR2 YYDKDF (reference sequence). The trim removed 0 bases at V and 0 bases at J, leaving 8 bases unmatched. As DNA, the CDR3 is TGTGCCACCAGCAGAGATTACCCGGCAGGGGGCTCCTACGAGCAGTACTTC. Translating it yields CATSRDYPAGGSYEQYF.

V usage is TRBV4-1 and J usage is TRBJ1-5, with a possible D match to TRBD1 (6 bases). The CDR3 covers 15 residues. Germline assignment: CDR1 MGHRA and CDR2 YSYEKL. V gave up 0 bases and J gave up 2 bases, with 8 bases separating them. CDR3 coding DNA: TGCGCCAGCAGCCAAGATTCAGGGGGCAATCAGCCCCAGCATTTT. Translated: CASSQDSGGNQPQHF.

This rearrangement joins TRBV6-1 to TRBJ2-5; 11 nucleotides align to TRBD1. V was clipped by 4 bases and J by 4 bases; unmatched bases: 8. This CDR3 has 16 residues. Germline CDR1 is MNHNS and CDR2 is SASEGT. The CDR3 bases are TGTGCCAGCAGTGCCGGGGGCGGGACAGGGGGAGAGACCCAGTACTTC. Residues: CASSAGGGTGGETQYF.

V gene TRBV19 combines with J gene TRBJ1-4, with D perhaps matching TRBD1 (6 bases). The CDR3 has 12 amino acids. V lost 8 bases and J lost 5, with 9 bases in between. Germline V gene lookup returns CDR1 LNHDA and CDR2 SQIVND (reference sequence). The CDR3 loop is CASGQTNEKLFF. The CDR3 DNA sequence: TGTGCCAGTGGACAGACGAATGAAAAACTGTTTTTT.

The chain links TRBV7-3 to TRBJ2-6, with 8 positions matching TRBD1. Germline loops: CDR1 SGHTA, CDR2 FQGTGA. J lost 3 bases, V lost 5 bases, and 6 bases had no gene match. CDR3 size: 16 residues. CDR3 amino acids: CASSPYRGFGANVLTF. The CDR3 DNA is TGTGCCAGCAGCCCGTACAGGGGGTTTGGGGCCAACGTCCTGACTTTC.

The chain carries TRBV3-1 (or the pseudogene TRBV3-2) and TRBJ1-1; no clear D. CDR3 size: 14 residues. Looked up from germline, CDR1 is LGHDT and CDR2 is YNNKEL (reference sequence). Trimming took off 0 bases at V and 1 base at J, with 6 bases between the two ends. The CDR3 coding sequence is TGTGCCAGCAGCCAAGACATAGCGAACACTGAAGCTTTCTTT. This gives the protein CASSQDIANTEAFF.

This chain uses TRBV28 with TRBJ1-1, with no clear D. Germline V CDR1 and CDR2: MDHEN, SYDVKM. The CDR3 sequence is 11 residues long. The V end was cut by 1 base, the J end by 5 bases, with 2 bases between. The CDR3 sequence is CASSLSTEAFF. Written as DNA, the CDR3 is TGTGCCAGCAGTTTATCGACTGAAGCTTTCTTT.